What follows is one T cell receptor beta chain and its context. No antigen is known for it. The V gene's germline CDR1 is MGHRA and CDR2 YSYEKL. V shed 3 bases and J 1 base; nucleotides not matched to a gene: 5. This CDR3 has 15 amino acids. Sequenced by immunoSEQ multiplex PCR; TCRdb stores in-frame clones only, minus some. The sample consists of roughly 75,000 clones, approximately 93% of them appearing once. This entry belongs to a study of OX40 agonist ivuxolimab in advanced cancers. Across the study: Dose-escalation patients suffered from hepatocellular carcinoma, melanoma, renal cell or head and neck cancer. Three patients showed partial responses: one hepatocellular carcinoma and two cutaneous melanoma cases. Broader study findings: Averaging showed that CD8+ T cells had more expanded clones than CD4+ did. Antigen specificity remained undetermined for the expanded peripheral T cells.

The TCR originated in an adult with an advanced solid tumor such as melanoma, head and neck, liver or kidney cancer. The chain joins TRBV4-1 to TRBJ2-5; TRBD1 matches at 7 bases. Sequenced material: CD4+ or CD8+ T cells sorted from blood, taken in a trial of the OX40 agonist ivuxolimab. Here the CDR3 DNA reads TGCGCCAGCAGCCATCGGACAGGCATCCAAGAGACCCAGTACTTC. Residues: CASSHRTGIQETQYF.